A selection of T cell receptor beta chains follows, all from one sample in a study of blood T cell repertoires in COVID-19. Method: immunoSEQ multiplex PCR; TCRdb's copy keeps in-frame clones and lacks some. The repertoire includes about 25,000 clones, roughly nine tenths of them detected once, and 25% to 30% sits in the top ten. Sample: peripheral blood. These receptors came from a man between 65 and 85 years old with COVID-19, enrolled during active disease. Both conserved end residues are part of each CDR3. The D gene is left open where the match is weak. The listing skips clone size in some rows; elsewhere it reads once, few, many or a size class.

>TRBJ1-4|17|few|TRBV7-6|.
TGTGCCAGCAGCTTAGCCGTCGAGATTGCAACTAATGAAAAACTGTTTTTT
CASSLAVEIATNEKLFF
>TRBJ1-3|14|.|TRBV19|.
TGTGCCAGTGCGGTGGGGGCCACTGGAAACACCATATATTTT
CASAVGATGNTIYF
>TRBJ2-2|17|.|TRBV4-2|.
TGTGCCAGCAGCACGAGAGGGGGGCAGGGGGAGACCGGGGAGCTGTTTTTT
CASSTRGGQGETGELFF
>TRBJ2-5|13|.|TRBV29-1|TRBD2
TGCAGCGTTGTACGGACTAGTCAAGAGACCCAGTACTTC
CSVVRTSQETQYF
>TRBJ1-4|13|.|TRBV10-3|.
TGTGCCATCAGTGAGAATCTAAATGAAAAACTGTTTTTT
CAISENLNEKLFF
>TRBJ2-2|18|.|TRBV3-1/TRBV3-2|TRBD2
TGTGCCAGCAGCCAAGCGTATGGGACTAGCGCTACCACCGGGGAGCTGTTTTTT
CASSQAYGTSATTGELFF
>TRBJ2-5|14|.|TRBV30|.
TGTGCCTGGAGGCCACAGGGGAGGTCAGAGACCCAGTACTTC
CAWRPQGRSETQYF
>TRBJ1-2|15|.|TRBV7-9|.
TGTGCCAGCAGCTCTACGCCCACAGGGTTAAATCGCTACACCTTC
CASSSTPTGLNRYTF
>TRBJ2-1|15|.|TRBV11-3|.
TGTGCCAGCAGCAGTGAGGGTAGCTCCTACAATGAGCAGTTCTTC
CASSSEGSSYNEQFF
>TRBJ2-2|15|.|TRBV6-5|TRBD1
TGTGCCAGCAGTTCCGGGACAGTCAACACCGGGGAGCTGTTTTTT
CASSSGTVNTGELFF
>TRBJ2-1|14|.|TRBV5-4|.
TGTGCCAGCAGCTCGCAATGGAGGGTGGAGGAGCAGTTCTTC
CASSSQWRVEEQFF
>TRBJ1-1|17|.|TRBV4-2|.
TGTGCCAGCACCCTCATGTCCCGAGGACAGATGAACACTGAAGCTTTCTTT
CASTLMSRGQMNTEAFF
>TRBJ1-2|14|.|TRBV19|TRBD1
TGTGCCAGTAGTATGAGTGGGACAGGGATTGGCTACACCTTC
CASSMSGTGIGYTF
>TRBJ2-1|13|.|TRBV12-3/TRBV12-4|.
TGTGCCAGCACCAGCGGAGCCAGCTTTGAGCAGTTCTTC
CASTSGASFEQFF
>TRBJ2-5|13|.|TRBV19|TRBD1
TGTGCCAGTAGCCACAGGGGACAAGAGACCCAGTACTTC
CASSHRGQETQYF
>TRBJ2-7|13|.|TRBV30|.
TGTGCCTGGAGTGTCCTGGGCAAGTCCGAGCAGTACTTC
CAWSVLGKSEQYF
>TRBJ1-4|13|.|TRBV5-1|.
TGCGCCAGCAGCTTTGGGCCGAATGAAAAACTGTTTTTT
CASSFGPNEKLFF
>TRBJ1-5|14|.|TRBV2|.
TGTGCCAGCAGTGACGGACAGACTAATCAGCCCCAGCATTTT
CASSDGQTNQPQHF
>TRBJ2-4|18|.|TRBV5-6|TRBD2
TGTGCCAGCAGCCCGACTAGCGGAAGAGTAACGGCCAAAAACATTCAGTACTTC
CASSPTSGRVTAKNIQYF
>TRBJ1-2|15|.|TRBV19|.
TGTGCCAGTAGTATAGCGGGAGGGGCAAGCTATGGCTACACCTTC
CASSIAGGASYGYTF
>TRBJ2-7|15|.|TRBV7-8|TRBD1
TGTGCCAGCAGCTTAATCGAGACAGGGCCCTACGAGCAGTACTTC
CASSLIETGPYEQYF
>TRBJ1-5|15|.|TRBV18|.
TGTGCCAGCTCACCAAATTCAGGGGCGAAACAGCCCCAGCATTTT
CASSPNSGAKQPQHF
>TRBJ1-4|13|few|TRBV6-5|TRBD1
TGTGCCAGCGGCTACGACAGGGCTGAAAAACTGTTTTTT
CASGYDRAEKLFF
>TRBJ2-1|15|medium-sized|TRBV19|TRBD1
TGTGCCAGTAGTATTGGGACAGGTTCCTACAATGAGCAGTTCTTC
CASSIGTGSYNEQFF
>TRBJ2-1|16|.|TRBV9|TRBD2
TGTGCCAGCAGCGTAGCCCTAGCGGGAGGTGTGGATGAGCAGTTCTTC
CASSVALAGGVDEQFF
>TRBJ2-2|17|.|TRBV21-1|.
TGTGCCAGCAGCAATACGGGGACAGTAAGTTTAACCGGGGAGCTGTTTTTT
CASSNTGTVSLTGELFF
>TRBJ1-2|15|.|TRBV5-1|TRBD1
TGCGCCAGCAGCTTGGACCGACAGGGGGACTATGGCTACACCTTC
CASSLDRQGDYGYTF
>TRBJ2-7|19|once|TRBV5-8|TRBD2
TGTGCCAGCAGCGGCCTCCTGCCCTCGGGACTAGCGACACGCGGGGAGCAGTACTTC
CASSGLLPSGLATRGEQYF
>TRBJ1-5|19|once|TRBV27|TRBD1
TGTGCCAGCAGTTTAAAGGGGGGCGGACAGGGCGGGAGCAATCAGCCCCAGCATTTT
CASSLKGGGQGGSNQPQHF
>TRBJ2-1|15|.|TRBV29-1|.
TGCAGCGTTGAATCAGGGGAGGGCCGGGGAGATGAGCAGTTCTTC
CSVESGEGRGDEQFF
>TRBJ1-2|13|.|TRBV27|TRBD1
TGTGCCAGCAGTCCGCGGACAGGGGAAGGCTACACCTTC
CASSPRTGEGYTF
>TRBJ1-2|15|.|TRBV9|.
TGTGCCAGCAGCCCCAGCGGGCGGATTGGGTATGGCTACACCTTC
CASSPSGRIGYGYTF